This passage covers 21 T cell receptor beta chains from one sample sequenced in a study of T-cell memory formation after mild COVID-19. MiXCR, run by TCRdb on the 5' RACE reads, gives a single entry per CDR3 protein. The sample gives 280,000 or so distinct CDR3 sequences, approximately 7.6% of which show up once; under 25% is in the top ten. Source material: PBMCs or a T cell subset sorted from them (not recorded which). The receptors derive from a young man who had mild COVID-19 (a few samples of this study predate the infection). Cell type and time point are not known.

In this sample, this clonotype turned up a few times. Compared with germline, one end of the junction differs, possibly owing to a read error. CDR3 loop: CASSGRFGNNEAFF. The CDR3, as DNA: TGTGCCAGCTCCGGCCGATTCGGGAACAATGAAGCTTTCTTT. V usage is TRBV2 and J usage is TRBJ1-1, with D unclear. CDR3 length: 14 amino acids. Germline CDR1 SNHLY, CDR2 FYNNEI.

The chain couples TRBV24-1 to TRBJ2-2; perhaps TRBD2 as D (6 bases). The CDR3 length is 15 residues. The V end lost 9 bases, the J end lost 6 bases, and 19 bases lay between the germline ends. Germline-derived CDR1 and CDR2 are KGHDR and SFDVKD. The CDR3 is CATPPGLRTSGELFF. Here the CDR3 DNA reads TGTGCCACCCCCCCGGGACTTAGGACGTCCGGGGAGCTGTTTTTT.

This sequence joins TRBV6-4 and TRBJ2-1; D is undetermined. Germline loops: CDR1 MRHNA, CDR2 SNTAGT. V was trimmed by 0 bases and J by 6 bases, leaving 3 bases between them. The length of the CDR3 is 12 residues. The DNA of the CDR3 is TGTGCCAGCAGTGACTCTGGCAATGAGCAGTTCTTC. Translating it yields CASSDSGNEQFF.

The CDR3 DNA follows: TGTGCCAGCAGCCAGTCCCGGGTCAGGGTGACCCAGTACTTC. This encodes CASSQSRVRVTQYF. V and J are TRBV4-2 and TRBJ2-5; possible D gene TRBD1, 5 bases. Germline assignment: CDR1 LGHNA and CDR2 YNFKEQ. The CDR3 runs to 14 residues. The V gene lost 3 bases and the J gene lost 7 bases, with 15 bases spanning the gap.

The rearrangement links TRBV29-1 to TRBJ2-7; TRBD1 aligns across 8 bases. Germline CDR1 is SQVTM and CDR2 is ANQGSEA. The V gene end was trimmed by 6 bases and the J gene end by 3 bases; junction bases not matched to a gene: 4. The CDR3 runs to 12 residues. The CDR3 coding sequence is TGCAGCGTGGTCGGACAGGGCTACGAGCAGTACTTC. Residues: CSVVGQGYEQYF.

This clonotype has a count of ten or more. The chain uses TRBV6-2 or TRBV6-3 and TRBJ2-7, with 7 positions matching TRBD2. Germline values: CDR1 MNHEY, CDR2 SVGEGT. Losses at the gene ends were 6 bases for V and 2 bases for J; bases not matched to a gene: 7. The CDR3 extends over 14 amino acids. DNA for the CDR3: TGTGCCAGCAGGTTAGCGGGTTCGGCCTACGAGCAGTACTTC. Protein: CASRLAGSAYEQYF.

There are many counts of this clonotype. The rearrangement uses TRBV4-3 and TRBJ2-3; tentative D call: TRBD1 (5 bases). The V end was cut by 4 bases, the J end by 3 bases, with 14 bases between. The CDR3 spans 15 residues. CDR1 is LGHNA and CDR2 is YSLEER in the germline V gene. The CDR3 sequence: CASSRTPGHTDTQYF. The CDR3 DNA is TGCGCCAGCAGCCGGACCCCCGGACATACAGATACGCAGTATTTT.

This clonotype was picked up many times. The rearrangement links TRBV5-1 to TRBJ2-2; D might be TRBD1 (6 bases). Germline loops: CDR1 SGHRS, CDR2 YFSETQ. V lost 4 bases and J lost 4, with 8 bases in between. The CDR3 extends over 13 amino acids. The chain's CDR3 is CASSTDSTGELFF. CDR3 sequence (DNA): TGCGCCAGCAGCACGGACAGCACCGGGGAGCTGTTTTTT.

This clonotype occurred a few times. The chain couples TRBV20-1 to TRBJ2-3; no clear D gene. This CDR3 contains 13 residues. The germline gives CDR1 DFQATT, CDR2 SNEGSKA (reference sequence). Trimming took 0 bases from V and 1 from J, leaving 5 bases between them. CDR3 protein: CSARDGRTDTQYF. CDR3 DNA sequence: TGCAGTGCTAGAGACGGACGCACAGATACGCAGTATTTT.

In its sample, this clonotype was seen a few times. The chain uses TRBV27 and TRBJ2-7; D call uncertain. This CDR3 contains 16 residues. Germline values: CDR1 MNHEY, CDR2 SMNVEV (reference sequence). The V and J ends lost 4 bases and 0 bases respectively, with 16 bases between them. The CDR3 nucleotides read TGTGCCAGCAGTTCGCTAAGTACTACGAGCTCCTACGAGCAGTACTTC. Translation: CASSSLSTTSSYEQYF.

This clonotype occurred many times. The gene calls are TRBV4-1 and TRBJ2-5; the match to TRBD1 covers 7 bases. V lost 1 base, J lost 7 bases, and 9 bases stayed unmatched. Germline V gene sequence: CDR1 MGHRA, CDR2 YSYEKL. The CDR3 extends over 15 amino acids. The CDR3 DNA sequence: TGCGCCAGCAGCCAAGCGGCAGGGGGTGGTGGGACCCAGTACTTC. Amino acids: CASSQAAGGGGTQYF.

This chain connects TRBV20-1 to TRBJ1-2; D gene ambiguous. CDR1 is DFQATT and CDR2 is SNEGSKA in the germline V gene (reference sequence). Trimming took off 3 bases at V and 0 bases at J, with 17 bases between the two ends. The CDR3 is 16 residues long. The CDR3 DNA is TGCAGTGCTAGTGACTCGAGACGGAACGCTAACTATGGCTACACCTTC. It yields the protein CSASDSRRNANYGYTF.

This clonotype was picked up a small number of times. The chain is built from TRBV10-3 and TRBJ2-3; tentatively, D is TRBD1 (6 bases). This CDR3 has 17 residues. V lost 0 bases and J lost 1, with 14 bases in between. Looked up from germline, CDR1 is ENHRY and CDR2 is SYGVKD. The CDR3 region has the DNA TGTGCCATCAGTGAGTCTAGGGGGAACTCTCGCACAGATACGCAGTATTTT. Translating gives CAISESRGNSRTDTQYF.

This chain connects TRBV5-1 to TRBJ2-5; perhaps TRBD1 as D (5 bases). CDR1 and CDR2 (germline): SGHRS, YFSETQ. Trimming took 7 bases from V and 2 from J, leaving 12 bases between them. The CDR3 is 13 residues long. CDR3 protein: CASWGQGQETQYF. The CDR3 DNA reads TGCGCCAGCTGGGGTCAGGGTCAAGAGACCCAGTACTTC.

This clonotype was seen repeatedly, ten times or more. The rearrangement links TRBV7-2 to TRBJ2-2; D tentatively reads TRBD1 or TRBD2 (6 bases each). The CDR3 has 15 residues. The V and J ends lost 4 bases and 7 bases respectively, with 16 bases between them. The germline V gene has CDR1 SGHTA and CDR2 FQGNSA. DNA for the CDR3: TGTGCCAGCAGCTCGCAGGGGAGGATAAACGGGGAGCTGTTTTTT. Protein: CASSSQGRINGELFF.

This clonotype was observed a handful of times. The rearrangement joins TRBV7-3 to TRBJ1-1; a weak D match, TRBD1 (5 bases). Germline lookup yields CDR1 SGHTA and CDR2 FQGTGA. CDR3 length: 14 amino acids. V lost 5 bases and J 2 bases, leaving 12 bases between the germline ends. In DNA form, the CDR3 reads TGTGCCAGCAGCCCCAATCAGGGCAACACTGAAGCTTTCTTT. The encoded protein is CASSPNQGNTEAFF.

The CDR3 sequence is CSAPQGTDYQPQHF. In nucleotides, the CDR3 is TGCAGTGCCCCCCAAGGGACAGATTATCAGCCCCAGCATTTT. V and J are TRBV20-1 and TRBJ1-5; 7 bases map to TRBD1. This CDR3 spans 14 amino acids. Germline CDR1 and CDR2: DFQATT and SNEGSKA (reference sequence). V lost 6 bases, J lost 5 bases, and 10 bases stayed unmatched.

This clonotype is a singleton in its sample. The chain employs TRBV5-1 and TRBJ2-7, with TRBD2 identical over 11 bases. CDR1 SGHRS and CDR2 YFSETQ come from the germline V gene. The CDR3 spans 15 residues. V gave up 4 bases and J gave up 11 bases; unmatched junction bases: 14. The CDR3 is CASSPGTSGTLREYF. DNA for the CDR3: TGCGCCAGCAGCCCGGGGACTAGCGGAACACTCAGGGAGTACTTC.

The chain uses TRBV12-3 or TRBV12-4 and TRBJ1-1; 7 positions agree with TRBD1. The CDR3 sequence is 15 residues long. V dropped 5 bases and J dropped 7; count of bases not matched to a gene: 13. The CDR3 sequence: CASSDGQAWSGEAFF. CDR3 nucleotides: TGTGCCAGCAGTGACGGACAGGCGTGGTCGGGTGAAGCTTTCTTT.

The CDR3 loop reads CASSGAHGDEKLFF. For the CDR3, the DNA is TGTGCCAGCAGTGGGGCCCATGGAGATGAAAAACTGTTTTTT. The chain uses TRBV25-1 and TRBJ1-4; D unclear. Germline-derived CDR1 and CDR2 are MGHDK and SYGVNS. The germline V and J ends were trimmed by 4 bases and 6 bases, with 12 bases remaining between them. The CDR3 contains 14 residues.

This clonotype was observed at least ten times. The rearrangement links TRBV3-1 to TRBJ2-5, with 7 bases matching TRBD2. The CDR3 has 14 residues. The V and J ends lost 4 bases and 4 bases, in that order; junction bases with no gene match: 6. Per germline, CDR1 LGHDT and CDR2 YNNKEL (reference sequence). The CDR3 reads CASSPSGVGETQYF. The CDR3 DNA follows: TGTGCCAGCAGCCCGAGCGGGGTCGGAGAGACCCAGTACTTC.